This T cell receptor beta chain was profiled in a study of blood T cells in healthy people across ages (dated by TCRdb to about 2015). Some background on the complete study: In model experiments, roughly one uniquely barcoded TCR beta cDNA molecule per two T cells was captured by template switching. The study measured age-related changes in TCR beta repertoire diversity using deep sequencing normalized with unique cDNA molecular identifiers. The donors were split into four age groups: young (average about 15 years), middle-aged (nearly 40), aged (over 55) and long-lived (roughly 88). For two donors (one aged 18 to 29 and one aged 80 or older), the study analyzed two additional independent replicas of 1 million unique cDNA reads from the same blood draw.

Receptors were amplified or captured by 5' RACE. The reads were generated on an Illumina HiSeq 2500. A second 7 to 11 cycle PCR used a sample-barcoded 5' primer and a J-beta primer mix. A template-switch 5' adaptor carrying 12 random nucleotides introduced a unique molecular identifier onto each TCR beta cDNA molecule. Each sample yielded at least 2.5 million CDR3-containing paired-end reads. All of the RNA was converted into first-strand cDNA using the Mint cDNA synthesis kit, with a TRBC-specific oligonucleotide serving as the primer. Following uracil-DNA glycosylase treatment, all cDNA underwent a first 18-cycle PCR with the universal primers M1SS and BC2_uni_R. Processing in the source paper ran as follows. Each sample was normalized by randomly selecting 1 million high-quality reads, each carrying a distinct molecular identifier. Reads sharing molecular identifiers were discarded rather than binned into consensus sequences. MiTCR, with a Q25 quality threshold and the strictest error-elimination algorithm, was used for CDR3 identification, clonotype clustering and error correction. A nonparametric unseen species model with Euler transformation was used to estimate a lower bound on total TCR beta diversity. The public reads were reanalyzed by TCRdb: fastp trimming at Q25, MiXCR alignment, in-frame beta chains only. Every entry covers one CDR3 protein and lists the most common genes and DNA from its rows. The V and J calls and clone size come from TCRdb's table, not from the authors' own analysis. For this sample the table gives hundreds of thousands of distinct CDR3 sequences, of which 20% to 25% were detected only once. Together, the top ten hold around 9.2% of the sample.

A note on this clonotype: Its antigen specificity is not known. Base qualities are not at hand, and no much larger clone is one base apart.

Findings and caveats that apply to the study as a whole: Compared with the aged group, the long-lived group had more naive CD4+ T cells, fewer expanded clones and increased TCR diversity, suggesting age selection. Since profiling was done on bulk unsorted PBMCs, naive and antigen-experienced compartments could not be conclusively compared. As age increased, observed TCR beta diversity per million T cells dropped in a roughly linear way, and a significant reduction was already evident by age 40. Estimates of total diversity from one million sequenced T cells were regarded as lower bounds and underestimates. Observed TCR beta diversity correlated strongly with the percentage of naive T cells measured by flow cytometry. The CMV infection status of donors was not known, potentially confounding age-related changes in expanded clonotypes.

The donors were 40 or so Caucasian individuals from Russia, aged roughly 6 to 95 years, who were systemically healthy. Each donor gave approximately 9.3 milliliters of peripheral blood, collected into EDTA-treated Vacutainer tubes. Ficoll-Paque density-gradient centrifugation was used to isolate PBMCs, with at least 6.5 million per sample. Trizol reagent was used to extract total RNA from PBMCs, with at least 5.5 micrograms per sample. For every donor, flow cytometry on a PBMC aliquot measured the percentage of naive CD45RAhigh/CD27high T cells. The germline V gene (reference sequence) yields SEHNR for CDR1 and FQNEAQ for CDR2. The CDR3 covers 14 residues, taking in both the cysteine and the phenylalanine. Of the read, only the CDR3 DNA is kept; its 42 bases are in frame from base 1. At the junction V is shortened by 3 bases and J by 5 bases, with 11 bases in between. This sample was also put to use in a study of T cells of mothers and their children. The second source states: Nine systemically healthy Caucasian individuals, comprising three mothers and their six children, were included as donors. cDNA synthesis used all of the extracted RNA, with 1.5 ug of RNA in each 15 ul reaction. In the second PCR, the M1S primer introduced both the sample barcodes and 2-4 random nucleotides. More than 8.5 million TCR beta CDR3 reads were obtained from each mother, and some 3 million reads were obtained from each child. Thymic selection similarly shapes TCR recombination output in related and unrelated pairs, with minor effect from inherited differences. Normalized repertoire overlap was always slightly but never significantly higher in related than unrelated mother-child pairs. No persistent microchimeric T cell clones were detected, at a sensitivity of approximately 90 clones per million clonotypes. To look for features that set related mother-child pairs apart from unrelated individuals, the researchers ran deep NGS to compare the TCR beta repertoires of mothers and children. The mean age was around 42 +/- 4 years for the mothers and approximately 11 +/- 4 years for the children. After adapters were ligated using NEBNext reagents, the libraries underwent 100+100 nt paired-end sequencing on an Illumina HiSeq 2000. To avoid cross-contamination, the mother libraries and the child libraries were prepared a month apart and sequenced in separate runs. For each donor, between roughly 450,000 and 2,300,000 distinct TCR beta clonotypes were identified. Naive TCR beta clonotypes were estimated from low-frequency clonotypes matched to each donor's FACS-determined naive share, without sorting.

The origin of this receptor is a boy under 18 in good health. The sample was blood. This chain joins TRBV7-9 to TRBJ2-1; the D gene is perhaps TRBD1, on 5 matching bases. The CDR3 is CASSFATDNNEQFF. The DNA sequence is as follows: TGTGCCAGCAGCTTCGCGACAGACAACAATGAGCAGTTCTTC.